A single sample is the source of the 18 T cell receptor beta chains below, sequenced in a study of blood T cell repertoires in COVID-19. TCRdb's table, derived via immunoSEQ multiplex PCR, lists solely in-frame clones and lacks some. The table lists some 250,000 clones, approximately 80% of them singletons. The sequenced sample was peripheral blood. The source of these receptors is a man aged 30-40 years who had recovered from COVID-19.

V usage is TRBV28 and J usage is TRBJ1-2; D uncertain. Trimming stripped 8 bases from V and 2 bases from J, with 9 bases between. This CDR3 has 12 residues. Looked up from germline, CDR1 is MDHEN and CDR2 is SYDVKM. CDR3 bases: TGTGCCAGCCTGGCTGGCAACTATGGCTACACCTTC. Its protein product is CASLAGNYGYTF.

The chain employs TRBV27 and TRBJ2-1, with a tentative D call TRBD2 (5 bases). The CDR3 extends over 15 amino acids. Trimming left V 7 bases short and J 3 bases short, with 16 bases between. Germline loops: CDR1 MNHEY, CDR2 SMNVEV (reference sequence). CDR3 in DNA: TGTGCCAGCACTCCCGGGGATGGGTACTACAATGAGCAGTTCTTC. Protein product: CASTPGDGYYNEQFF.

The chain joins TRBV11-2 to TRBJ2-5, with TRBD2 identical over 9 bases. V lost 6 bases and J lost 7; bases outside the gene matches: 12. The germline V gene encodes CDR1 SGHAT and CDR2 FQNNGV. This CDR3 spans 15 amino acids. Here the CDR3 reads CASRSRGGAFGTQYF. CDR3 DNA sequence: TGTGCCAGCAGAAGTCGCGGGGGGGCCTTCGGGACCCAGTACTTC. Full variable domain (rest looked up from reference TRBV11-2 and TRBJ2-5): EAGVAQSPRYKIIEKRQSVAFWCNPISGHATLYWYQQILGQGPKLLIQFQNNGVVDDSQLPKDRFSAERLKGVDSTLKIQPAKLEDSAVYLCASRSRGGAFGTQYFGPGTRLLVL.

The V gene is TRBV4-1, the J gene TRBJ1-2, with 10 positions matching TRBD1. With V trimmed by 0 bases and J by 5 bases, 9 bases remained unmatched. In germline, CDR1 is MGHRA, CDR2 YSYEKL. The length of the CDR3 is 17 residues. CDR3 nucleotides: TGCGCCAGCAGCCAAGATTCAAGGGGACAGGGGAAATATGGCTACACCTTC. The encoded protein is CASSQDSRGQGKYGYTF.

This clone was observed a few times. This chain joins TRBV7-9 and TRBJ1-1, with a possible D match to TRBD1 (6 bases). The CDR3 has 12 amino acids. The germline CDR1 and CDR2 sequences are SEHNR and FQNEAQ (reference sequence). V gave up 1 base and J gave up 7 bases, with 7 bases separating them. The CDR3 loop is CASSLEGVEAFF. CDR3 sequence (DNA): TGTGCCAGCAGCTTAGAGGGGGTTGAAGCTTTCTTT.

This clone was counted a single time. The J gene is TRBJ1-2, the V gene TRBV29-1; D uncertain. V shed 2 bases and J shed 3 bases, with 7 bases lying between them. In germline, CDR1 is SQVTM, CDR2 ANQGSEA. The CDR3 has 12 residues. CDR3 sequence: CSVEWSDYGYTF. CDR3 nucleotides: TGCAGCGTTGAATGGTCAGACTATGGCTACACCTTC.

The CDR3 sequence is CASSLAPHRGYNEKLFF. The CDR3, as DNA: TGTGCCAGCAGCTTAGCGCCCCACAGGGGATATAATGAAAAACTGTTTTTT. The chain uses TRBV7-6 and TRBJ1-4; 7 positions match TRBD1. Germline CDR1 and CDR2: SGHVS and FNYEAQ. CDR3 length: 17 residues. V lost 0 bases, J lost 4 bases, and 8 bases stayed unmatched.

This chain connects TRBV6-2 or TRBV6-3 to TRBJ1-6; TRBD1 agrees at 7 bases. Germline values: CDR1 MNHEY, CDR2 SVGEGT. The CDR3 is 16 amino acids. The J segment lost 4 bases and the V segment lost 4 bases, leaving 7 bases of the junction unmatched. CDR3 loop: CASSLRRDSYNSPLHF. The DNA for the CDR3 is TGTGCCAGCAGTTTGCGCCGGGACAGTTATAATTCACCCCTCCACTTT.

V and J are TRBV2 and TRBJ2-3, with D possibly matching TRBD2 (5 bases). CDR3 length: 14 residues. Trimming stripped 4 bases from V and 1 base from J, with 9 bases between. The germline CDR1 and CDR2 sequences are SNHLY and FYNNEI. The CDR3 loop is CASSVEGRTDTQYF. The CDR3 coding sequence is TGTGCCAGCAGTGTTGAGGGCCGCACAGATACGCAGTATTTT.

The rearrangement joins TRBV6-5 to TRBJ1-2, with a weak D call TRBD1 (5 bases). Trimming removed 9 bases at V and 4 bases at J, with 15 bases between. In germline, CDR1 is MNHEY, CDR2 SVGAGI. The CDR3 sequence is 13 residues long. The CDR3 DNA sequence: TGTGCCAGTTCCCTAGGGGATGTCTATGGCTACACCTTC. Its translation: CASSLGDVYGYTF.

The CDR3 bases are TGTGCCAGCTCAGTTTCGCACACCTCCTACGAGCAGTACTTC. This codes for CASSVSHTSYEQYF. The genes are TRBV28 and TRBJ2-7; no clear D gene. Trimming cost V 8 bases and J 0 bases, with 14 bases left between them. This CDR3 comprises 14 residues. The V gene's germline CDR1 is MDHEN and CDR2 SYDVKM.

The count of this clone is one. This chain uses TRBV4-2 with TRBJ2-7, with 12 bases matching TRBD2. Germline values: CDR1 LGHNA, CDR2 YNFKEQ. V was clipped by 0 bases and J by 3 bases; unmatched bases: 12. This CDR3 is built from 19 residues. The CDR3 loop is CASSQDLSPGLAGNYEQYF. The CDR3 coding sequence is TGTGCCAGCAGCCAAGATCTGTCCCCCGGACTAGCGGGGAACTACGAGCAGTACTTC.

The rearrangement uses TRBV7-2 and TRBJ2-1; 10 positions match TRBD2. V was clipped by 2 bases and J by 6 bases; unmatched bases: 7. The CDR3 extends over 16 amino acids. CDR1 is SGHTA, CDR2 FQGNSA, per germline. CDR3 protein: CASSLLLTSGANEQFF. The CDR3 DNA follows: TGTGCCAGCAGCTTATTATTAACTAGCGGGGCCAATGAGCAGTTCTTC. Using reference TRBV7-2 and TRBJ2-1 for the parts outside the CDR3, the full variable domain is GAGVSQSPSNKVTEKGKDVELRCDPISGHTALYWYRQSLGQGLEFLIYFQGNSAPDKSGLPSDRFSAERTGGSVSTLTIQRTQQEDSAVYLCASSLLLTSGANEQFFGPGTRLTVL.

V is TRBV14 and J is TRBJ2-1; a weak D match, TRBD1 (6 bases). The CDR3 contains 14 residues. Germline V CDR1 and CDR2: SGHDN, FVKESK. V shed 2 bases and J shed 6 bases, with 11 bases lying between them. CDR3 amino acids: CASSQMDRANEQFF. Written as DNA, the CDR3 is TGTGCCAGCAGCCAAATGGACAGAGCCAATGAGCAGTTCTTC.

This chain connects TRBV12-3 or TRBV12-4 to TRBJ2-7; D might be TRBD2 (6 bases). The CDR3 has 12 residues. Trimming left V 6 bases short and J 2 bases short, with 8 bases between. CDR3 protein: CASSERAYEQYF. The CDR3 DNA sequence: TGTGCCAGCAGCGAGCGGGCCTACGAGCAGTACTTC.

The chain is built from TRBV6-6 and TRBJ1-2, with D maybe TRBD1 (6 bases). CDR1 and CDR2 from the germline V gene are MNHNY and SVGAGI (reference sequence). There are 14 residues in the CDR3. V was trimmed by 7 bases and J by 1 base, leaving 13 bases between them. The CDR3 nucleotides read TGTGCCAGCACCCCGGACAGCCTTAACTATGGCTACACCTTC. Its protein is CASTPDSLNYGYTF.

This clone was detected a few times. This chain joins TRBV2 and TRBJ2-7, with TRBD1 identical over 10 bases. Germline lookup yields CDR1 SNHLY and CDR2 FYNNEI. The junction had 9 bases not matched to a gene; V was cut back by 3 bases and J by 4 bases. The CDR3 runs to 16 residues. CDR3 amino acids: CASSEGPGQGEYEQYV. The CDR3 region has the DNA TGTGCCAGCAGTGAGGGTCCAGGACAGGGGGAGTACGAGCAGTACGTC.

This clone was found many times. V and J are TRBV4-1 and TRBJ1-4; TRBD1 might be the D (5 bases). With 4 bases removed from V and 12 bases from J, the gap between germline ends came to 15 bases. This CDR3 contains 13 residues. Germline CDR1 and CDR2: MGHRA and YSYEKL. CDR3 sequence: CASSRWIREELFF. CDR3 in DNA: TGCGCCAGCAGCCGGTGGATCAGGGAAGAACTGTTTTTT.